This is a list of T cell receptor beta chains from one sample in a study of cytomegalovirus exposure and HLA in healthy donors. Measured with immunoSEQ multiplex PCR; TCRdb has only the in-frame clones, and not every one. Altogether around 170,000 clones are present, around 82% being singletons, with the ten largest covering roughly 0.38%. The specimen sequenced was PBMCs. These receptor sequences come from a boy between 2 and 15 years old in good health and CMV-seronegative. Each CDR3 is given with its conserved first and last residue. Each record gives: V gene, J gene, CDR3 protein.

TRBV30,TRBJ2-3,CAWSPSGDTQYF
TRBV28,TRBJ2-7,CASSLSGSPTYEQYF
TRBV2,TRBJ1-3,CASSESSSGNTIYF
TRBV6-1,TRBJ1-5,CASSDRTGGINQPQHF
TRBV29-1,TRBJ1-2,CSVAPGTGTLGYGYTF
TRBV6-5,TRBJ1-1,CASSRQGIEAFF
TRBV28,TRBJ1-2,CASSLREFYGYTF
TRBV27,TRBJ1-1,CASSLEGADTEAFF
TRBV29-1,TRBJ2-3,CSAKTGEHTDTQYF
TRBV10-3,TRBJ2-1,CAIRSTGVNEQFF
TRBV7-9,TRBJ1-1,CASSLGRDAFF
TRBV28,TRBJ2-1,CASIEAGKSGKEIF
TRBV10-3,TRBJ2-5,CAISSAVETQYF
TRBV28,TRBJ2-1,CASSLTRVQGNEQFF
TRBV27,TRBJ2-3,CASSLPGQTDTQYF
TRBV7-7,TRBJ1-1,CASSSSMNTEAFF
TRBV10-1,TRBJ2-7,CASSSSGRTYEQYF
TRBV25-1,TRBJ1-4,CASSDGTRQAINEKLFF
TRBV25-1,TRBJ2-7,CASSEFLAREQYF
TRBV4-1,TRBJ1-1,CASSPGQGIMNTEAFF
TRBV27,TRBJ1-1,CASRRTGGTEAFF
TRBV4-1,TRBJ1-5,CASGQVQGGSNQPQHF
TRBV25-1,TRBJ2-7,CASSSPYSPEQYF
TRBV7-9,-,CASSLRASGSPYEQYF
TRBV5-1,TRBJ2-1,CASKGGTSGYNEQFF
TRBV10-1,TRBJ2-1,CASSPSGNYNEQFF